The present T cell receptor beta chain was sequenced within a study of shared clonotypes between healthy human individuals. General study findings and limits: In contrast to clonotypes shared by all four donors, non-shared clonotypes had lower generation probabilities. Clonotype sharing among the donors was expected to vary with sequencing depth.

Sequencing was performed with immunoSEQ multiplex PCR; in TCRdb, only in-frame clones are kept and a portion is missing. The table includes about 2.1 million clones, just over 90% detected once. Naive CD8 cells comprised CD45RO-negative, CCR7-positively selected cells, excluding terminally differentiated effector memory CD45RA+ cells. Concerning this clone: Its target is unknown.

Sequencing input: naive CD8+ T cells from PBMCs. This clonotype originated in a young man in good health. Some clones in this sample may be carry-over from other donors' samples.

DNA of the CDR3: TGTGCCAGCAGTTTCAATGGCAGGTCCCTTCCCGAGGAATATTTT. This codes for CASSFNGRSLPEEYF. The chain couples TRBV28 to TRBJ1-3; D gene unclear. Germline lookup yields CDR1 MDHEN and CDR2 SYDVKM. V shed 3 bases and J shed 15 bases, with 24 bases lying between them. The CDR3 has 15 residues. Supplemented by reference TRBV28 and TRBJ1-3, the full variable domain reads DVKVTQSSRYLVKRTGEKVFLECVQDMDHENMFWYRQDPGLGLRLIYFSYDVKMKEKGDIPEGYSVSREKKERFSLILESASTNQTSMYLCASSFNGRSLPEEYFGEGSWLTVV.